This entry lists 14 T cell receptor beta chains sequenced from one sample in a study of type 1 regulatory T cells. Which antigens these TCRs recognize remains unknown. Via MiXCR, TCRdb re-called the reads, giving one row per CDR3 protein. This table has approximately 23,000 distinct CDR3 sequences, over 55% appearing once. Sequencing input: cultured T cells, either the whole culture or a sorted T cell fraction (not recorded which). The subset here: Tr1-enriched cell product generated in vitro against host alloantigens. Receptors originate from a human donor in good health.

The chain recombines TRBV20-1 with TRBJ2-1, with TRBD2 matching over 12 bases. Germline CDR1 and CDR2: DFQATT and SNEGSKA (reference sequence). CDR3 length equals 17 residues. The trim removed 2 bases at V and 1 base at J, leaving 6 bases unmatched. This CDR3 reads CSARPPSGGGSYNEQFF. CDR3 coding DNA: TGCAGTGCTAGACCTCCTAGCGGGGGGGGTTCCTACAATGAGCAGTTCTTC.

The chain employs TRBV10-3 and TRBJ2-7, with 12 positions matching TRBD2. Per germline, CDR1 ENHRY and CDR2 SYGVKD. V lost 6 bases, J lost 4 bases, and 16 bases stayed unmatched. The CDR3 runs 18 residues. The CDR3 nucleotides are TGTGCCATCAGACCCGGTCTAGCGGGGGGGCCGGATACGTACGAGCAGTACTTC. Protein sequence: CAIRPGLAGGPDTYEQYF.

This clonotype occurred a few times. The chain carries TRBV25-1 and TRBJ1-2, with a possible D match to TRBD1 (5 bases). This CDR3 has 13 amino acids. From germline, CDR1 is MGHDK and CDR2 SYGVNS. The V end was cut by 9 bases, the J end by 4 bases, with 15 bases between. CDR3: CASSQGASYGYTF. DNA of the CDR3: TGTGCCAGTTCGCAGGGTGCTAGCTATGGCTACACCTTC.

The chain uses TRBV4-1 and TRBJ2-1; D call uncertain. This CDR3 comprises 16 residues. Germline values: CDR1 MGHRA, CDR2 YSYEKL. The germline V and J ends were trimmed by 3 bases and 0 bases, with 12 bases remaining between them. Written as DNA, the CDR3 is TGCGCCAGCAGCCAGCCGACCAAGAGCTCCTACAATGAGCAGTTCTTC. Its protein product is CASSQPTKSSYNEQFF.

The V call is TRBV5-1, the J call TRBJ2-3; D gene unclear. Per germline, CDR1 SGHRS and CDR2 YFSETQ. The CDR3 contains 15 residues. V shed 0 bases and J shed 0 bases, with 8 bases lying between them. CDR3 DNA: TGCGCCAGCAGCTTGGGTAGTGGGAGCACAGATACGCAGTATTTT. It specifies CASSLGSGSTDTQYF.

The CDR3: CASSVGPEQYF. The DNA of the CDR3 is TGTGCCAGCAGTGTTGGGCCCGAGCAGTACTTC. The chain uses TRBV25-1 and TRBJ2-7; D is unclear. Germline CDR1 is MGHDK and CDR2 is SYGVNS. Trimming removed 4 bases from V and 6 bases from J, with 7 bases in between. The CDR3 covers 11 residues.

This chain uses TRBV4-3 with TRBJ2-1, with TRBD2 identical over 8 bases. This CDR3 is 13 amino acids long. The trim removed 8 bases at V and 10 bases at J, leaving 10 bases unmatched. The germline V gene has CDR1 LGHNA and CDR2 YSLEER. CDR3 nucleotide sequence: TGCGCCAGCGGGCGGACTAGCCAAAGGGAGCAGTTCTTC. The encoded protein is CASGRTSQREQFF.

This clonotype occurred once. The genes are TRBV27 and TRBJ1-6; 7 bases fit TRBD1. This CDR3 is built from 16 residues. V lost 5 bases, J lost 9 bases, and 13 bases stayed unmatched. Per the germline V gene, CDR1 is MNHEY and CDR2 is SMNVEV (reference sequence). The CDR3 region is CASSPITGVRGSPLHF. In DNA form, the CDR3 reads TGTGCCAGCAGTCCAATAACAGGGGTCCGGGGTTCACCCCTCCACTTT.

V and J are TRBV20-1 and TRBJ2-3, with 7 nucleotides matching TRBD2. There are 16 residues in the CDR3. The germline V gene has CDR1 DFQATT and CDR2 SNEGSKA (reference sequence). V was clipped by 4 bases and J by 3 bases; unmatched bases: 13. The DNA of the CDR3 is TGCAGTGCTACGGGACTCACTAGCGTTAGGACAGATACGCAGTATTTT. Translating gives CSATGLTSVRTDTQYF.

The chain uses TRBV3-1 and TRBJ1-2; 8 bases match TRBD1. The germline V gene encodes CDR1 LGHDT and CDR2 YNNKEL (reference sequence). The V segment lost 4 bases and the J segment 5 bases; nucleotides outside the gene matches: 3. The CDR3 is made up of 13 amino acids. CDR3 loop: CASSLRGLYGYTF. Here the CDR3 DNA reads TGTGCCAGCAGCCTCAGGGGGCTGTATGGCTACACCTTC. The whole variable domain, filled in from reference TRBV3-1 and TRBJ1-2, reads DTAVSQTPKYLVTQMGNDKSIKCEQNLGHDTMYWYKQDSKKFLKIMFSYNNKELIINETVPNRFSPKSPDKAHLNLHINSLELGDSAVYFCASSLRGLYGYTFGSGTRLTVV.

The chain has TRBV27 and TRBJ2-7; TRBD2 matches at 13 bases. This CDR3 comprises 17 residues. CDR1 is MNHEY and CDR2 is SMNVEV in the germline V gene (reference sequence). V was pared by 4 bases and J by 0 bases, with 6 bases of the junction left unmatched. Written as DNA, the CDR3 is TGTGCCAGCAGTTACCGAACTAGCGGGGGGGCCTCCTACGAGCAGTACTTC. The encoded protein is CASSYRTSGGASYEQYF.

The chain recombines TRBV7-9 with TRBJ2-5; D is undetermined. Germline V gene data show CDR1 as SEHNR and CDR2 as FQNEAQ (reference sequence). The ends were cut back, 1 base at V and 4 bases at J, with 10 bases in the middle. The CDR3 length is 14 residues. This chain's CDR3 is CASSLGGVGETQYF. CDR3 DNA: TGTGCCAGCAGCTTAGGAGGAGTTGGAGAGACCCAGTACTTC.

This clonotype showed up just once. V usage is TRBV4-1 and J usage is TRBJ2-7, with D perhaps TRBD2 (5 bases). CDR3 length equals 17 residues. The germline V and J ends were trimmed by 0 bases and 5 bases, with 20 bases remaining between them. Germline V gene sequence: CDR1 MGHRA, CDR2 YSYEKL. CDR3 nucleotides: TGCGCCAGCAGCCAAGATACCCCCACTAGTACGAGGGACGAGCAGTACTTC. This translates into CASSQDTPTSTRDEQYF.

The V and J genes are TRBV27 and TRBJ2-7, with 8 bases identical to TRBD2. Germline values: CDR1 MNHEY, CDR2 SMNVEV (reference sequence). V was clipped by 1 base and J by 5 bases; unmatched bases: 10. The CDR3 runs to 16 residues. In DNA form, the CDR3 reads TGTGCCAGCAGTTTATACGGGGGGGGCCAGGGCCACGAGCAGTACTTC. Translating it yields CASSLYGGGQGHEQYF.